Presented here are 20 T cell receptor beta chains from one specimen sequenced in a study of shared clonotypes between healthy human individuals. This table comes from immunoSEQ multiplex PCR, and its TCRdb copy is limited to in-frame clones, with some not included. Among about 2.2 million clones listed, roughly 93% were seen once. CD45RO-negative cells were positively selected for CCR7, leaving out terminally differentiated effector memory CD45RA+ cells. The specimen was naive CD8+ T cells from PBMCs. The receptors were sampled from a man between 18 and 29 years old in good health. Some clones in this sample may be carry-over from other donors' samples.

The rearrangement links TRBV11-2 to TRBJ2-5; D is possibly TRBD2 (5 bases). The V gene's germline CDR1 is SGHAT and CDR2 FQNNGV. The V end was cut by 7 bases, the J end by 5 bases, with 20 bases between. This CDR3 is 15 amino acids long. The CDR3 sequence: CASTQHGGVPETQYF. The CDR3 DNA sequence: TGTGCCAGCACCCAACATGGAGGCGTTCCGGAGACCCAGTACTTC.

The V and J genes are TRBV4-2 and TRBJ2-2, with a tentative D call TRBD2 (6 bases). Trimming stripped 0 bases from V and 2 bases from J, with 10 bases between. Germline loops: CDR1 LGHNA, CDR2 YNFKEQ. The CDR3 extends over 16 amino acids. The CDR3 coding sequence is TGTGCCAGCAGCCAAGAACCGGGACTTAACACCGGGGAGCTGTTTTTT. Amino acid sequence: CASSQEPGLNTGELFF.

V is TRBV7-9 and J is TRBJ2-1, with TRBD2 matching over 13 bases. Trimming cost V 3 bases and J 4 bases; bases outside gene matches: 6. The germline CDR1 and CDR2 sequences are SEHNR and FQNEAQ (reference sequence). This CDR3 spans 17 amino acids. As DNA, the CDR3 is TGTGCCAGCAGCTTCCGCGGGACTAGCGGGACTTACAATGAGCAGTTCTTC. Residues: CASSFRGTSGTYNEQFF.

The chain joins TRBV7-9 to TRBJ2-1; 9 bases agree with TRBD1. Germline V lookup: CDR1 SEHNR, CDR2 FQNEAQ (reference sequence). V gave up 11 bases and J gave up 2 bases; unmatched junction bases: 10. This CDR3 spans 15 amino acids. In DNA, the CDR3 is TGTGCCGTAGACAGGGGGAATAAGGCCTACAATGAGCAGTTCTTC. Its protein product is CAVDRGNKAYNEQFF.

The chain carries TRBV27 and TRBJ2-7; unclear D gene. V shed 6 bases and J shed 6 bases, with 9 bases lying between them. The CDR3 loop spans 11 amino acids. Germline lookup yields CDR1 MNHEY and CDR2 SMNVEV (reference sequence). The chain's CDR3 is CASSEGIEQYF. The CDR3 DNA reads as TGTGCCAGCAGCGAAGGGATCGAGCAGTACTTC.

This rearrangement joins TRBV7-2 to TRBJ1-2, with a weak D call TRBD1 (6 bases). CDR3 length: 15 residues. Trimming took off 1 base at V and 4 bases at J, with 13 bases between the two ends. In germline, CDR1 is SGHTA, CDR2 FQGNSA. CDR3 in DNA: TGTGCCAGCAGCTTAGTGGGGGGCGCGGGCTATGGCTACACCTTC. Protein sequence: CASSLVGGAGYGYTF.

The genes are TRBV14 and TRBJ2-7, with 7 positions matching TRBD1. This CDR3 region has 14 residues. The V gene's germline CDR1 is SGHDN and CDR2 FVKESK. Germline trimming cut 9 bases from V and 1 base from J; bases unmatched to any gene: 9. CDR3 sequence reads: CARRRQGTSYEQYF. DNA for the CDR3: TGTGCCAGACGTCGACAGGGAACTTCCTACGAGCAGTACTTC.

The V gene is TRBV28, the J gene TRBJ1-4, with unresolved D. CDR1 is MDHEN and CDR2 is SYDVKM in the germline V gene. Trimming took off 3 bases at V and 0 bases at J, with 8 bases between the two ends. The CDR3 has 15 residues. The CDR3 nucleotides are TGTGCCAGCAGTTTTTGGGTCTCAACTAATGAAAAACTGTTTTTT. Amino acid sequence: CASSFWVSTNEKLFF. The variable domain in full, with the rest retrieved from reference TRBV28 and TRBJ1-4, is DVKVTQSSRYLVKRTGEKVFLECVQDMDHENMFWYRQDPGLGLRLIYFSYDVKMKEKGDIPEGYSVSREKKERFSLILESASTNQTSMYLCASSFWVSTNEKLFFGSGTQLSVL.

This rearrangement joins TRBV18 to TRBJ2-5; D might be TRBD2 (5 bases). Between the trimmed V and J ends, which lost 0 bases and 1 base, there was a span of 12 bases. The CDR3 has 16 amino acids. Germline V gene sequence: CDR1 KGHSH, CDR2 LQKENI. The CDR3 sequence: CASSPPTRGPQETQYF. The CDR3, as DNA: TGTGCCAGCTCACCACCTACTCGCGGGCCCCAAGAGACCCAGTACTTC.

The rearrangement uses TRBV4-1 and TRBJ2-7; D remains ambiguous. Germline V gives CDR1 MGHRA, CDR2 YSYEKL. Trimming removed 2 bases at V and 1 base at J, with 6 bases between. The CDR3 contains 13 residues. CDR3 bases: TGCGCCAGCAGCCAACAGGTTTCCTACGAGCAGTACTTC. This translates into CASSQQVSYEQYF.

Comments on this clone: Other nucleotide sequences from this sample produce the same CDR3. J is TRBJ1-1 and V is TRBV19; D uncertain. CDR3 length: 11 amino acids. V dropped 1 base and J dropped 8 bases, with 5 bases sitting between them. Germline values: CDR1 LNHDA, CDR2 SQIVND (reference sequence). The CDR3 spells CASSIGVEAFF. In DNA form, the CDR3 reads TGTGCCAGTAGTATAGGTGTAGAAGCTTTCTTT.

This rearrangement joins TRBV4-3 to TRBJ2-5, with 8 nucleotides matching TRBD2. CDR3 length: 17 amino acids. Germline loops: CDR1 LGHNA, CDR2 YSLEER. V gave up 1 base and J gave up 4 bases; unmatched junction bases: 11. CDR3 protein: CASSQGTTLGGGETQYF. The CDR3 DNA sequence: TGCGCCAGCAGCCAAGGGACTACCCTCGGGGGGGGAGAGACCCAGTACTTC.

V gene TRBV10-2 combines with J gene TRBJ2-7, with 7 bases identical to TRBD1. Germline loops: CDR1 WSHSY, CDR2 SAAADI. After removal of 6 bases from V and 2 bases from J, the junction contained 10 bases not matched to a gene. This CDR3 contains 15 residues. Here the CDR3 DNA reads TGCGCCAGCAGCCCCGGACAGGACGTTACCTACGAGCAGTACTTC. Residues: CASSPGQDVTYEQYF.

The rearrangement joins TRBV6-4 to TRBJ2-2; 7 bases are shared with TRBD1. Trimming took 4 bases from V and 4 from J; bases not matched to a gene: 12. Germline values: CDR1 MRHNA, CDR2 SNTAGT. CDR3 length: 17 amino acids. In DNA, the CDR3 is TGTGCCAGCAGTGCGCACAGGGGCCCCGAGGGCACCGGGGAGCTGTTTTTT. It specifies CASSAHRGPEGTGELFF.

DNA for the CDR3: TGTGCCAGCAGTTCCCTTAGCGGGAGTCTCTCGGATACGCAGTATTTT. This gives the protein CASSSLSGSLSDTQYF. J is TRBJ2-3 and V is TRBV27; TRBD2 matches at 9 bases. V shed 4 bases, J shed 6 bases, and the junction held 11 bases outside the gene matches. The CDR3 is made up of 16 amino acids. Germline CDR1 and CDR2: MNHEY and SMNVEV (reference sequence).

The J gene is TRBJ2-5, the V gene TRBV7-9, with unresolved D. The CDR3 extends over 14 amino acids. CDR1 and CDR2 from the germline V gene are SEHNR and FQNEAQ (reference sequence). Trimming removed 6 bases from V and 5 bases from J, with 16 bases in between. The CDR3 DNA is TGTGCCAGCAGGGGTGCATCCTTAAGGGAGACCCAGTACTTC. Protein sequence: CASRGASLRETQYF.

The chain links TRBV28 to TRBJ2-2, with D perhaps being TRBD1 or TRBD2 (5 bases each). The CDR3 consists of 15 residues. Trimming shortened V by 3 bases and J by 5 bases, and 13 bases separated the two germline ends. Per germline, CDR1 MDHEN and CDR2 SYDVKM. The CDR3 DNA is TGTGCCAGCAGTTTTTTTTCTGGGGGAACCGGGGAGCTGTTTTTT. It is translated as CASSFFSGGTGELFF.

This rearrangement joins TRBV5-1 to TRBJ1-5; tentatively, D is TRBD1 (5 bases). Germline CDR1 reads SGHRS; CDR2 reads YFSETQ. The CDR3 is 15 residues long. V lost 4 bases, J lost 0 bases, and 11 bases lay in between. The CDR3 is CASSEGADSNQPQHF. For the CDR3, the DNA is TGCGCCAGCAGCGAAGGGGCAGATAGCAATCAGCCCCAGCATTTT.

The chain couples TRBV7-9 to TRBJ1-4, with D hard to call. Germline loops: CDR1 SEHNR, CDR2 FQNEAQ (reference sequence). V was shortened by 4 bases and J by 6 bases, with 12 bases between the two germline ends. This CDR3 spans 14 amino acids. The CDR3 DNA reads TGTGCCAGCAGCTCCCCCTCCCAAGATGAAAAACTGTTTTTT. Translation gives CASSSPSQDEKLFF.

The gene calls are TRBV4-1 and TRBJ2-7; a possible D gene is TRBD1 (5 bases). The CDR3 is 15 residues long. Looked up from germline, CDR1 is MGHRA and CDR2 is YSYEKL. Trimming stripped 5 bases from V and 9 bases from J, with 23 bases between. The CDR3 is CASSYLVGALRGQYF. CDR3 DNA sequence: TGCGCCAGCAGCTACTTGGTAGGGGCCCTACGAGGGCAGTACTTC.